These 26 T cell receptor beta chains were sequenced from one sample in a study of CD8 T cells in Susac syndrome. With random hexamers, 0.5 to 1 ug RNA was reverse transcribed. TCRdb used MiXCR to reprocess the immunoSEQ multiplex PCR reads, holding one entry per CDR3 protein. The sample holds fewer than 250,000 distinct CDR3 sequences, about 93% seen once. Sample: CD4+ T cells from PBMCs. The receptors stem from a human donor in good health.

V is TRBV13 and J is TRBJ2-5; unclear D gene. Deletions cut 3 bases from V and 4 bases from J, with 12 bases between. Germline CDR1 and CDR2: PRHDT and FYEKMQ (reference sequence). There are 14 residues in the CDR3. The CDR3 sequence is CASSFGQAVETQYF. The CDR3, as DNA: TGTGCCAGCAGCTTCGGGCAGGCGGTAGAGACCCAGTACTTC. The full variable domain, its missing parts supplied by reference TRBV13 and TRBJ2-5, is AAGVIQSPRHLIKEKRETATLKCYPIPRHDTVYWYQQGPGQDPQFLISFYEKMQSDKGSIPDRFSAQQFSDYHSELNMSSLELGDSALYFCASSFGQAVETQYFGPGTRLLVL.

This chain connects TRBV29-1 to TRBJ1-2; perhaps TRBD1 as D (5 bases). Germline CDR1 SQVTM, CDR2 ANQGSEA. V dropped 7 bases and J dropped 9 bases, with 12 bases sitting between them. The CDR3 totals 10 residues. CDR3 nucleotide sequence: TGCAGCGCCGACGGGGGGAGCTACACCTTC. Its protein product is CSADGGSYTF.

The chain recombines TRBV29-1 with TRBJ2-1; 12 bases agree with TRBD2. Germline V gene lookup returns CDR1 SQVTM and CDR2 ANQGSEA. The CDR3 length is 13 residues. Trimming at V came to 6 bases and at J to 5 bases, leaving 2 bases not matched to a gene. The CDR3 loop is CSVLAGGHNEQFF. The CDR3 DNA sequence: TGCAGCGTCCTAGCGGGGGGGCACAATGAGCAGTTCTTC.

This clonotype was seen a single time. The chain uses TRBV5-6 and TRBJ2-7; 7 bases are shared with TRBD1. Germline trimming cut 0 bases from V and 3 bases from J; bases unmatched to any gene: 6. CDR3 length: 15 amino acids. The germline V gene has CDR1 SGHDT and CDR2 YYEEEE. The CDR3 DNA follows: TGTGCCAGCAGCTTGGGTCGACAGGGTCGCTACGAGCAGTACTTC. This sequence encodes CASSLGRQGRYEQYF. The whole variable domain, filled in from reference TRBV5-6 and TRBJ2-7, reads DAGVTQSPTHLIKTRGQQVTLRCSPKSGHDTVSWYQQALGQGPQFIFQYYEEEERQRGNFPDRFSGHQFPNYSSELNVNALLLGDSALYLCASSLGRQGRYEQYFGPGTRLTVT.

V gene TRBV4-1 combines with J gene TRBJ1-4; D unresolved. Trimming left V 1 base short and J 7 bases short, with 4 bases between. CDR1 is MGHRA and CDR2 is YSYEKL in the germline V gene. The CDR3 has 12 residues. DNA of the CDR3: TGCGCCAGCAGCCAAGCGAGTGAAAAACTGTTTTTT. This gives the protein CASSQASEKLFF.

The chain combines TRBV20-1 with TRBJ1-1; 8 bases are shared with TRBD1. The CDR3 sequence is 12 residues long. Germline lookup yields CDR1 DFQATT and CDR2 SNEGSKA (reference sequence). V trimming: 5 bases; J trimming: 8 bases; junction bases outside the gene matches: 7. DNA for the CDR3: TGCAGTGCTCGTCCAGGGGGCTTGGAAGCTTTCTTT. It translates to CSARPGGLEAFF.

This chain joins TRBV7-2 and TRBJ1-1, with a tentative D call TRBD1 (6 bases). The CDR3 is 13 residues long. V lost 2 bases, J lost 4 bases, and 8 bases lay in between. Germline values: CDR1 SGHTA, CDR2 FQGNSA. For the CDR3, the DNA is TGTGCCAGCAGCTTAAGGACAGCCACTGAAGCTTTCTTT. Its translation: CASSLRTATEAFF.

CDR3 sequence: CASSLRPGAYNEQFF. CDR3 bases: TGCGCCAGCAGCTTGAGGCCGGGGGCGTACAATGAGCAGTTCTTC. The rearrangement joins TRBV5-1 to TRBJ2-1, with D possibly called TRBD1 or TRBD2 (6 bases each). This CDR3 region has 15 residues. Between the trimmed V and J ends, which lost 1 base and 4 bases, there was a span of 12 bases. CDR1 and CDR2 (germline): SGHRS, YFSETQ.

V usage is TRBV20-1 and J usage is TRBJ2-1; the D gene is possibly TRBD2 (5 bases). The germline V gene encodes CDR1 DFQATT and CDR2 SNEGSKA (reference sequence). The CDR3 is 12 residues long. V was trimmed by 5 bases and J by 6 bases, leaving 11 bases between them. CDR3 in amino acids: CSADYSGNEQFF. In DNA, the CDR3 is TGCAGTGCTGACTATTCGGGCAATGAGCAGTTCTTC.

The chain carries TRBV6-5 and TRBJ1-2, with no clear D. The length of the CDR3 is 13 residues. V lost 6 bases and J 6 bases, leaving 14 bases between the germline ends. CDR1 is MNHEY, CDR2 SVGAGI, per germline. The CDR3 region is CASRDLARDGYTF. CDR3 nucleotides: TGTGCCAGCAGAGACCTCGCACGAGATGGCTACACCTTC.

CDR3 in amino acids: CAISRGPGAQYF. DNA of the CDR3: TGTGCCATCAGCCGGGGGCCCGGGGCCCAGTACTTC. The J gene is TRBJ2-5, the V gene TRBV10-3, with D perhaps given as TRBD1 or TRBD2 (6 bases each). Trimming took 6 bases from V and 9 from J, leaving 14 bases between them. Per germline, CDR1 ENHRY and CDR2 SYGVKD. This CDR3 region has 12 residues.

The CDR3 loop reads CASSYPGVQRGPTDTQYF. Written as DNA, the CDR3 is TGTGCCAGCAGTTACCCGGGGGTACAGCGGGGACCAACAGATACGCAGTATTTT. This sequence joins TRBV6-2 or TRBV6-3 and TRBJ2-3; 7 positions match TRBD2. Germline CDR1 and CDR2: MNHEY and SVGEGT. The CDR3 runs to 18 residues. J gave up 3 bases and V 2 bases, and 14 bases lay outside the gene matches.

The chain employs TRBV23-1 and TRBJ2-2; D is ambiguous. TRBV23-1 is annotated as an ORF whose role is uncertain. CDR3 size: 14 residues. Trimming left V 0 bases short and J 5 bases short, with 7 bases between. CDR3 in DNA: TGCGCCAGCAGTCAATCGGATGGGACCGGGGAGCTGTTTTTT. It yields the protein CASSQSDGTGELFF.

The chain carries TRBV5-1 and TRBJ2-5; 10 positions match TRBD2. V lost 1 base, J lost 4 bases, and 4 bases stayed unmatched. The CDR3 is 15 residues long. Germline loops: CDR1 SGHRS, CDR2 YFSETQ. In nucleotides, the CDR3 is TGCGCCAGCAGCTTGAGCGGGGGGGCAGCAGAGACCCAGTACTTC. Encoded protein: CASSLSGGAAETQYF.

The chain has TRBV28 and TRBJ1-6; TRBD1 aligns across 8 bases. The germline gives CDR1 MDHEN, CDR2 SYDVKM. Losses at the gene ends were 6 bases for V and 6 bases for J; bases not matched to a gene: 4. The CDR3 has 14 amino acids. CDR3 amino acids: CASSRDRINSPLHF. CDR3 sequence (DNA): TGTGCCAGCAGCCGGGACAGGATTAATTCACCCCTCCACTTT. Full variable domain (outside the CDR3, taken from reference TRBV28 and TRBJ1-6): DVKVTQSSRYLVKRTGEKVFLECVQDMDHENMFWYRQDPGLGLRLIYFSYDVKMKEKGDIPEGYSVSREKKERFSLILESASTNQTSMYLCASSRDRINSPLHFGNGTRLTVT.

The V and J genes are TRBV6-5 and TRBJ1-1; D is ambiguous. V dropped 7 bases and J dropped 2 bases, with 8 bases sitting between them. CDR1 and CDR2 (germline): MNHEY, SVGAGI. This CDR3 spans 12 amino acids. The CDR3 here is CASINRNTEAFF. As DNA, the CDR3 is TGTGCCAGCATCAACAGAAACACTGAAGCTTTCTTT.

This clonotype was seen just once. CDR3 residues: CASSVEGPGNSPLHF. As DNA, the CDR3 is TGTGCCAGCAGCGTAGAGGGGCCTGGCAATTCACCCCTCCACTTT. The chain has TRBV9 and TRBJ1-6, with D possibly matching TRBD1 (5 bases). This CDR3 region has 15 residues. CDR1 is SGDLS, CDR2 YYNGEE, per germline. V was shortened by 0 bases and J by 7 bases, with 11 bases between the two germline ends.

The CDR3 DNA sequence: TGTGCCAGCAGCTTAGCCAGAGCAGGGGGCTACACTGAAGCTTTCTTT. Translated: CASSLARAGGYTEAFF. The chain is built from TRBV7-2 and TRBJ1-1; 8 nucleotides agree with TRBD1. Germline loops: CDR1 SGHTA, CDR2 FQGNSA. The ends lost 0 bases at V and 3 bases at J; junction bases unmatched: 6. The CDR3 extends over 16 amino acids.

The rearrangement links TRBV28 to TRBJ1-1; 8 bases align to TRBD1. Germline CDR1 reads MDHEN; CDR2 reads SYDVKM. The CDR3 is 13 residues long. The V segment lost 6 bases and the J segment 9 bases; nucleotides outside the gene matches: 9. The CDR3 reads CASRTGEKLQAFF. In DNA, the CDR3 is TGTGCCAGCAGGACAGGGGAGAAGCTACAAGCTTTCTTT.

The chain employs TRBV12-3 or TRBV12-4 and TRBJ2-1; 7 nucleotides match TRBD1. The length of the CDR3 is 16 residues. Losses at the gene ends were 6 bases for V and 0 bases for J; bases not matched to a gene: 8. CDR3 amino acids: CASSSRTGTSYNEQFF. The DNA for the CDR3 is TGTGCCAGCAGCTCGAGGACAGGAACCTCCTACAATGAGCAGTTCTTC.

The CDR3 DNA is TGTGCCAGCAGTGAAGTAGGGCCTAATTCACCCCTCCACTTT. This gives the protein CASSEVGPNSPLHF. The J gene is TRBJ1-6, the V gene TRBV6-1; D unresolved. CDR3 length equals 14 residues. CDR1 and CDR2 (germline): MNHNS, SASEGT. V gave up 1 base and J gave up 6 bases, with 7 bases separating them.

This clonotype has a single count. This sequence joins TRBV3-1 and TRBJ1-1; D remains unclear. CDR3 length: 15 amino acids. Per germline, CDR1 LGHDT and CDR2 YNNKEL (reference sequence). The V end was cut by 3 bases, the J end by 4 bases, with 15 bases between. The CDR3 region is CASSHVVWGRTEAFF. CDR3 sequence (DNA): TGTGCCAGCAGCCATGTCGTTTGGGGTCGCACTGAAGCTTTCTTT.

The J gene is TRBJ1-2, the V gene TRBV9, with 9 positions matching TRBD1. Germline CDR1 reads SGDLS; CDR2 reads YYNGEE. The CDR3 runs 15 residues. After removal of 3 bases from V and 2 bases from J, the junction contained 5 bases not matched to a gene. The DNA of the CDR3 is TGTGCCAGCAGCGAGGGGACAGGGAAGAACTATGGCTACACCTTC. It encodes CASSEGTGKNYGYTF.

The chain couples TRBV23-1 to TRBJ2-2; D possibly corresponds to TRBD2 (6 bases). TRBV23-1 has ORF status, its function being uncertain. This CDR3 has 14 residues. Trimming removed 4 bases at V and 4 bases at J, with 10 bases between. The CDR3 is CASSRGTGTGELFF. Here the CDR3 DNA reads TGCGCCAGCAGTCGAGGGACTGGCACCGGGGAGCTGTTTTTT.

The chain has TRBV6-6 and TRBJ1-2; TRBD1 agrees at 8 bases. Germline V gives CDR1 MNHNY, CDR2 SVGAGI (reference sequence). Trimming at V came to 5 bases and at J to 5 bases, leaving 10 bases not matched to a gene. The CDR3 consists of 15 residues. CDR3 sequence (DNA): TGTGCCAGCAGTCCCCCAGGGGGCCGCGGATATGGCTACACCTTC. This encodes CASSPPGGRGYGYTF.

The V call is TRBV3-1, the J call TRBJ1-3, with D unresolved. Deletions cut 4 bases from V and 0 bases from J, with 13 bases between. The CDR3 has 16 amino acids. Germline CDR1 and CDR2: LGHDT and YNNKEL (reference sequence). Here the CDR3 reads CASSPDFRVSGNTIYF. In DNA, the CDR3 is TGTGCCAGCAGCCCGGACTTTAGGGTCTCTGGAAACACCATATATTTT.